What follows is one TCR beta chain and its context. Its antigen is unknown. Sequenced by immunoSEQ multiplex PCR; TCRdb stores in-frame clones only, minus some. The sample has roughly 35,000 clones; roughly three quarters are singletons. The sample belongs to a study of OX40 agonist ivuxolimab in advanced cancers. Study results and limitations: The study found among the lowest clonal expansion in partial responders at 0.1-3.0 mg/kg.

Per the germline V gene, CDR1 is LNHDA and CDR2 is SQIVND (reference sequence). V lost 4 bases, J lost 0 bases, and 13 bases lay in between. This CDR3 comprises 16 residues. With baseline, cycle 4 day 1, and cycle 7 day 1 as timepoints, blood was sampled. The material sequenced was CD4+ or CD8+ T cells sorted from blood, taken in a trial of the OX40 agonist ivuxolimab. This TCR was sampled from an adult with an advanced solid tumor such as melanoma, head and neck, liver or kidney cancer. The V call is TRBV19, the J call TRBJ2-4; D perhaps matches TRBD1 (6 bases). The CDR3 DNA sequence: TGTGCCAGTAGTACCGGACAGTTTTTAGCCAAAAACATTCAGTACTTC. Translating it yields CASSTGQFLAKNIQYF.